This TCR beta chain emerged from a study of blood T cell repertoires in COVID-19. Study at large: PBMCs, B-cell-depleted T cells, or T cells provided the cDNA or gDNA that made up the material.

In the original analysis: By means of reference gene primer amplification, nucleated cell counts were estimated. Using immunoSEQ multiplex PCR, the repertoire was profiled, and TCRdb retains in-frame clones only, with some absent. V and J calls and clone size come straight from that table; D and trimming were deduced from the DNA. The sample has 350,000 to 400,000 clones, roughly 90% seen once. This CDR3 is 15 amino acids long. Germline assignment: CDR1 MNHEY and CDR2 SVGAGI. The ends lost 7 bases at V and 0 bases at J; junction bases unmatched: 9. This sequence was found in a woman aged 25 to 45 with acute COVID-19. Sequenced: PBMCs or T cells enriched from blood (not recorded which). This chain joins TRBV6-5 and TRBJ2-7, with TRBD1 matching 7 bases. The CDR3 coding sequence is TGTGCCAGCACTCCGGCCGGGACAGTCTCCTACGAGCAGTACTTC. Protein: CASTPAGTVSYEQYF.